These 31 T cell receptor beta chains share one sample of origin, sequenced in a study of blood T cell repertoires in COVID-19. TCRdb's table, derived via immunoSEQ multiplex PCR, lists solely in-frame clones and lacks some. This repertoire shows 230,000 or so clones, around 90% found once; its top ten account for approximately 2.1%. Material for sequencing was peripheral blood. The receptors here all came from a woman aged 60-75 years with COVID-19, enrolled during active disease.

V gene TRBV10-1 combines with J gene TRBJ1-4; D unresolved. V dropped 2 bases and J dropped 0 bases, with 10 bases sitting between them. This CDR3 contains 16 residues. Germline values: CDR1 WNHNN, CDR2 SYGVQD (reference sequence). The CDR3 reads CASSEANGSTNEKLFF. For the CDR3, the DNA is TGCGCCAGCAGTGAGGCAAACGGTTCAACTAATGAAAAACTGTTTTTT.

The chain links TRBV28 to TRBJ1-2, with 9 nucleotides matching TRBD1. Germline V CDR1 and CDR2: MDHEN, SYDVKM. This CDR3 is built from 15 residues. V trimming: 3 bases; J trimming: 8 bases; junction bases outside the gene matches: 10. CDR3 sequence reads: CASSFLTGGEEGYTF. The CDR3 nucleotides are TGTGCCAGCAGTTTCCTCACAGGGGGCGAGGAGGGCTACACCTTC.

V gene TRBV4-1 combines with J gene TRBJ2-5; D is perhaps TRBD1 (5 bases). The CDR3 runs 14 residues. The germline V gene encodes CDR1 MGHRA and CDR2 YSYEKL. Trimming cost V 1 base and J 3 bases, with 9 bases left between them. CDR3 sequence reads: CASSQGQFKETQYF. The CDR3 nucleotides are TGCGCCAGCAGCCAAGGACAGTTTAAAGAGACCCAGTACTTC.

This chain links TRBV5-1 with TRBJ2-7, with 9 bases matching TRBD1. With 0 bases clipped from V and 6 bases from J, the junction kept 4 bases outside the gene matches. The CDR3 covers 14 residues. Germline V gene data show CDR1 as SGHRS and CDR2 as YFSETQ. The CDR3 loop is CASSLGQGGAEQYF. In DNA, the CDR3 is TGCGCCAGCAGCTTGGGACAGGGGGGTGCCGAGCAGTACTTC.

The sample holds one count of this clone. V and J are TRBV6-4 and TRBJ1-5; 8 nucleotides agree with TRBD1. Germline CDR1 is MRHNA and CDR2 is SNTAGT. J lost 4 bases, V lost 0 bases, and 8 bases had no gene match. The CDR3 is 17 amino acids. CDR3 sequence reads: CASSDSQGAWGNQPQHF. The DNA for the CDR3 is TGTGCCAGCAGTGACTCCCAGGGGGCATGGGGTAATCAGCCCCAGCATTTT.

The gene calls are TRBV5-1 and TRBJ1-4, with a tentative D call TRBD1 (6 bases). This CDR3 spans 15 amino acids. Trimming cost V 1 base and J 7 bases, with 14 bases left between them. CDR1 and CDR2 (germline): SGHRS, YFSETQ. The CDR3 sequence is CASSLQSQGFEKLFF. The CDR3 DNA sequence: TGCGCCAGCAGCTTGCAGAGCCAGGGGTTTGAAAAACTGTTTTTT. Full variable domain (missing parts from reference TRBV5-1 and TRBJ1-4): KAGVTQTPRYLIKTRGQQVTLSCSPISGHRSVSWYQQTPGQGLQFLFEYFSETQRNKGNFPGRFSGRQFSNSRSEMNVSTLELGDSALYLCASSLQSQGFEKLFFGSGTQLSVL.

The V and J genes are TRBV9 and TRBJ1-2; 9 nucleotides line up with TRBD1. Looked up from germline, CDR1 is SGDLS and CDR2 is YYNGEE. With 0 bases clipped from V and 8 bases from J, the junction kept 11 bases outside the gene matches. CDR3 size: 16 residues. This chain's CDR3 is CASSVGLGQGVYGYTF. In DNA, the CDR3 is TGTGCCAGCAGCGTAGGTCTGGGACAGGGAGTCTACGGCTACACCTTC.

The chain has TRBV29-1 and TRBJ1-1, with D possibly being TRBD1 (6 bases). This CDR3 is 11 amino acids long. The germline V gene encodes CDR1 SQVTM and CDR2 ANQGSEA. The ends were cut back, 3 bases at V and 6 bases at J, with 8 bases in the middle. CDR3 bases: TGCAGCGTTGAGGCAGGGGCTGAAGCTTTCTTT. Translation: CSVEAGAEAFF.

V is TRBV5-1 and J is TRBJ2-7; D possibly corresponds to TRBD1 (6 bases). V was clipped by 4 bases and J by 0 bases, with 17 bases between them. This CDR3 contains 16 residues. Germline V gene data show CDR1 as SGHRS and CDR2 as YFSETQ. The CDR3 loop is CASSPGWGHDSYEQYF. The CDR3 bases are TGCGCCAGCAGCCCTGGGTGGGGACATGACTCCTACGAGCAGTACTTC.

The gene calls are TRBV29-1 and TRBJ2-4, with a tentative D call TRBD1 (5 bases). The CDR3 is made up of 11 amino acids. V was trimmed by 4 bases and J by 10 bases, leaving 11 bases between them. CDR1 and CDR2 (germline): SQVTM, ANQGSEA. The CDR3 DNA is TGCAGCGTTGGGAACCAGGGAATTCAGTACTTC. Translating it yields CSVGNQGIQYF.

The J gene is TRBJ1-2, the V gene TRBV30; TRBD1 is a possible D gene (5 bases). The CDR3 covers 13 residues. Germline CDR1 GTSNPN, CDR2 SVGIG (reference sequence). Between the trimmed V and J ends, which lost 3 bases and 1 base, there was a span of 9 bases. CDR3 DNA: TGTGCCTGGAGGGACACATATAACTATGGCTACACCTTC. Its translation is CAWRDTYNYGYTF. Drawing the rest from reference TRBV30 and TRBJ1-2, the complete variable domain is SQTIHQWPATLVQPVGSPLSLECTVEGTSNPNLYWYRQAAGRGLQLLFYSVGIGQISSEVPQNLSASRPQDRQFILSSKKLLLSDSGFYLCAWRDTYNYGYTFGSGTRLTVV.

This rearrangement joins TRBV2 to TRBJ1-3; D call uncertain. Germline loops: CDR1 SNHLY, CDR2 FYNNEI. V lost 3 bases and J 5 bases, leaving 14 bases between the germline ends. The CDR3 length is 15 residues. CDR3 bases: TGTGCCAGCAGTGATCTAGATCCACCAAGAAACACCATATATTTT. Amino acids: CASSDLDPPRNTIYF. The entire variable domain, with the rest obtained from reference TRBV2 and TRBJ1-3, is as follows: EPEVTQTPSHQVTQMGQEVILRCVPISNHLYFYWYRQILGQKVEFLVSFYNNEISEKSEIFDDQFSVERPDGSNFTLKIRSTKLEDSAMYFCASSDLDPPRNTIYFGEGSWLTVV.

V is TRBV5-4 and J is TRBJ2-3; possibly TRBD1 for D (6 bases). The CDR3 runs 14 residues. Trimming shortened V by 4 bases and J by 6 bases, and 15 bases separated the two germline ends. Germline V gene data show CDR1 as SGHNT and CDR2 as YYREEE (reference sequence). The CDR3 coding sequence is TGTGCCAGCAGCAAACTAAATACAGGGGATACGCAGTATTTT. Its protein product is CASSKLNTGDTQYF.

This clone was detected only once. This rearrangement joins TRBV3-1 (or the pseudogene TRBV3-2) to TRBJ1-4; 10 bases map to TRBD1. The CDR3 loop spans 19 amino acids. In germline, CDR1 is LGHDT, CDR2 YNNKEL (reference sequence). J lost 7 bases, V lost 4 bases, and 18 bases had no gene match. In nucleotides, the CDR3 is TGTGCCAGCAGCCTAACCCGACAGGGGGCGAGTACTTTTAGTGAAAAACTGTTTTTT. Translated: CASSLTRQGASTFSEKLFF.

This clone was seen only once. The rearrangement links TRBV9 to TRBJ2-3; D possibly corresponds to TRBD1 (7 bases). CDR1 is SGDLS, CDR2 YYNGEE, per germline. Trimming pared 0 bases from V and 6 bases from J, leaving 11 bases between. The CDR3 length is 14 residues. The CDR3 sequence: CASSVDRGGDTQYF. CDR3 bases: TGTGCCAGCAGCGTAGACAGGGGAGGCGATACGCAGTATTTT.

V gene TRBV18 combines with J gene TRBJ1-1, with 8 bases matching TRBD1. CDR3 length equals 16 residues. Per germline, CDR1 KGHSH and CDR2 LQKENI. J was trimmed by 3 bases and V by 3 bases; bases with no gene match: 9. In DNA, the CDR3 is TGTGCCAGCTCACCCCGGACAGGGTCGGTCTACACTGAAGCTTTCTTT. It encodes CASSPRTGSVYTEAFF. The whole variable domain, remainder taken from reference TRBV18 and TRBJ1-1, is NAGVMQNPRHLVRRRGQEARLRCSPMKGHSHVYWYRQLPEEGLKFMVYLQKENIIDESGMPKERFSAEFPKEGPSILRIQQVVRGDSAAYFCASSPRTGSVYTEAFFGQGTRLTVV.

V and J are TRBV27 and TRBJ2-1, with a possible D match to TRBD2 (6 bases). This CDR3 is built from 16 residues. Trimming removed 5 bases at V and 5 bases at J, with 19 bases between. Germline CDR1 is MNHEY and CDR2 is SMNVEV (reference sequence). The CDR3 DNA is TGTGCCAGCAGTCTGACGGGAGCGACGAGAAACAATGAGCAGTTCTTC. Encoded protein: CASSLTGATRNNEQFF.

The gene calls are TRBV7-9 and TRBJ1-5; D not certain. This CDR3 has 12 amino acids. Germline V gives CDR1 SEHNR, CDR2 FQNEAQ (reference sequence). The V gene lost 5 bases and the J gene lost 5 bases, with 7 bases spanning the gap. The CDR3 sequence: CASSRSDQPQHF. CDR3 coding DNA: TGTGCCAGCAGCCGATCGGATCAGCCCCAGCATTTT.

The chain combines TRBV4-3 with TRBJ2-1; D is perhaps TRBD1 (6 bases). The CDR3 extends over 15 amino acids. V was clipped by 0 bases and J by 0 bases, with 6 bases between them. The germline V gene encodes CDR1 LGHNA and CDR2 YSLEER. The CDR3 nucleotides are TGCGCCAGCAGCCAAGAGGGGGCCTCCTACAATGAGCAGTTCTTC. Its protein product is CASSQEGASYNEQFF.

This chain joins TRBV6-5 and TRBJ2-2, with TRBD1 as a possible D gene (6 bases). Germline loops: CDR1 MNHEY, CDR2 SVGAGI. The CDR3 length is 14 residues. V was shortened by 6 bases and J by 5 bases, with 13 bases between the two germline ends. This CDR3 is CASRQGIGTGELFF. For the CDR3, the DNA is TGTGCCAGCAGGCAGGGGATAGGTACCGGGGAGCTGTTTTTT.

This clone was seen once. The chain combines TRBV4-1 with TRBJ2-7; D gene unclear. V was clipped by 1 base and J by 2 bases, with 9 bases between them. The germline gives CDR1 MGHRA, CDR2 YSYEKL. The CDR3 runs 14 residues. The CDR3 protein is CASSQASRPYEQYF. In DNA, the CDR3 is TGCGCCAGCAGCCAAGCATCCAGGCCCTACGAGCAGTACTTC.

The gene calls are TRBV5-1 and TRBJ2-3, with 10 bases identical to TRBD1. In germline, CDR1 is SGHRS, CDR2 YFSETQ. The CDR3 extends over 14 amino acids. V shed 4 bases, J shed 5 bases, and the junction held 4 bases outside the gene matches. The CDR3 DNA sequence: TGCGCCAGCAGCCTGGGACAGGGGATAGATACGCAGTATTTT. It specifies CASSLGQGIDTQYF.

CDR3: CASRRTGVGNYGYTF. CDR3 coding DNA: TGTGCCAGTAGACGAACAGGGGTGGGTAACTATGGCTACACCTTC. The chain carries TRBV19 and TRBJ1-2; 7 bases are shared with TRBD1. The CDR3 runs 15 residues. J gave up 1 base and V 6 bases, and 8 bases lay outside the gene matches. Germline V gives CDR1 LNHDA, CDR2 SQIVND (reference sequence).

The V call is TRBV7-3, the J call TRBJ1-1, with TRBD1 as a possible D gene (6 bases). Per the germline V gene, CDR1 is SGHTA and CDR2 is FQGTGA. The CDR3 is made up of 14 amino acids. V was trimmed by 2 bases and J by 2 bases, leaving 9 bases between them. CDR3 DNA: TGTGCCAGCAGCTTAGGGGGCCCCAACACTGAAGCTTTCTTT. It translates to CASSLGGPNTEAFF.

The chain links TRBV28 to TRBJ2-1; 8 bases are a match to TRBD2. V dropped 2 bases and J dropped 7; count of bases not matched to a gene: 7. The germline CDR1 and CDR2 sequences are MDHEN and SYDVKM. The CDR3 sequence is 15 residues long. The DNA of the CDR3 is TGTGCCAGCAGTTTACTAGATAGCGGGGATAATGAGCAGTTCTTC. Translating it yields CASSLLDSGDNEQFF. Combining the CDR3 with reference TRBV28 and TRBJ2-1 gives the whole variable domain DVKVTQSSRYLVKRTGEKVFLECVQDMDHENMFWYRQDPGLGLRLIYFSYDVKMKEKGDIPEGYSVSREKKERFSLILESASTNQTSMYLCASSLLDSGDNEQFFGPGTRLTVL.

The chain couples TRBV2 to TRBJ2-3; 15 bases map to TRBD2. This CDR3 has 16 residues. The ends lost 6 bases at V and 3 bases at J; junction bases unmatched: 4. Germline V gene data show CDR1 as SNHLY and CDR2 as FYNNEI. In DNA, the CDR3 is TGTGCCAGCAGAAGGACTAGCGGGGGGGGTACAGATACGCAGTATTTT. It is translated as CASRRTSGGGTDTQYF.

The CDR3 is CASSSLGQSEAFF. The CDR3 DNA follows: TGCGCCAGCAGCTCTCTGGGACAGAGTGAAGCTTTCTTT. This rearrangement joins TRBV5-1 to TRBJ1-1; TRBD1 aligns across 7 bases. This CDR3 has 13 residues. Germline CDR1 is SGHRS and CDR2 is YFSETQ. V gave up 3 bases and J gave up 7 bases; unmatched junction bases: 6. Full variable domain (missing parts from reference TRBV5-1 and TRBJ1-1): KAGVTQTPRYLIKTRGQQVTLSCSPISGHRSVSWYQQTPGQGLQFLFEYFSETQRNKGNFPGRFSGRQFSNSRSEMNVSTLELGDSALYLCASSSLGQSEAFFGQGTRLTVV.

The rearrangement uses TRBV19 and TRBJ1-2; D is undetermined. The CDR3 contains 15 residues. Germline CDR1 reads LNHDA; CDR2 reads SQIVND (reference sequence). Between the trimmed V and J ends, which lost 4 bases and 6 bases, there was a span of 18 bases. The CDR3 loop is CASSTPPRRRDGYTF. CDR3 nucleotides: TGTGCCAGTAGTACACCTCCCCGGAGGAGAGATGGCTACACCTTC.

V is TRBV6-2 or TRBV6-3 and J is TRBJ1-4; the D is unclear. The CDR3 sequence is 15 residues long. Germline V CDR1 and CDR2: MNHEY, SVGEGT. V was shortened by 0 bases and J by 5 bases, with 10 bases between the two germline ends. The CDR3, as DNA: TGTGCCAGCAGTTACTCTTGGCAGAAGAATGAAAAACTGTTTTTT. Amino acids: CASSYSWQKNEKLFF.

CDR3 sequence (DNA): TGTGCCAGCAGCCCACGGGACATGGCAACTAATGAAAAACTGTTTTTT. It codes for CASSPRDMATNEKLFF. The chain links TRBV4-2 to TRBJ1-4, with a possible D match to TRBD1 (6 bases). V lost 4 bases, J lost 0 bases, and 12 bases lay in between. This CDR3 is built from 16 residues. Germline assignment: CDR1 LGHNA and CDR2 YNFKEQ.

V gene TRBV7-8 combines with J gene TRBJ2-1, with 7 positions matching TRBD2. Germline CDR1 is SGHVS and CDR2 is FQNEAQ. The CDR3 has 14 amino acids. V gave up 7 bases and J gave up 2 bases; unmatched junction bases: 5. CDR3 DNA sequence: TGTGCCAGCACCACGGGGACTACCTACAATGAGCAGTTCTTC. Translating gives CASTTGTTYNEQFF.